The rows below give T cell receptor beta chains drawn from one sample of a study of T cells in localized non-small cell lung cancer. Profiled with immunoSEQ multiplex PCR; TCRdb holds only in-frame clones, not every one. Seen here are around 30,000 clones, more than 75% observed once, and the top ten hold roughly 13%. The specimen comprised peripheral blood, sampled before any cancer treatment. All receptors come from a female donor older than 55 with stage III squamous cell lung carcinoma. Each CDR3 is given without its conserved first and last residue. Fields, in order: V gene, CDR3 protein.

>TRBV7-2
ASSFRQGAGEQY
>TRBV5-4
ASSLEAGAYNEQF
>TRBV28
ATLTGQSYEQY
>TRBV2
ATQGQEVSPLH
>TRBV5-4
ASSSWGETDNEQF
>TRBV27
ASSLSLEGAREQY
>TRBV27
ASSFDTYNEQF
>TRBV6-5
ASSPGRRMNTEAF
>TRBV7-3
ASSSGRDGNTIY
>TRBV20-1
SASGTNEQF
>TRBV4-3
ASSPRQDSNQPQH
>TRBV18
ASSPRGGRGSYNEQF
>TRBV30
AWSAIPGLAVGVPLLRNTGELF
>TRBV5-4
ASSFTGTDTQY
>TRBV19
ASSGDRGIYSNQPQH
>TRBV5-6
ASRRIYGANVLT
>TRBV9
ASSVDPGTYEQY
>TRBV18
ASSPLFGEAF
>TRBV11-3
ASSQIHGSGTNDEQF
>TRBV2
ASSGGSTSPLH
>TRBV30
AWSFSDTGGNYGYT
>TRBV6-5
ASISSQYGYT
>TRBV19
ASSIWGSGNTIY
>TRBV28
ASSRPGGDYEKLF
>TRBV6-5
ASSRQGYEQY
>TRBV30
ACMSKRTNTGELF
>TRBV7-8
ASSLRTGTNYEQY
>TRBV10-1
ASSPDRGPKNIQY